This passage covers 28 T cell receptor beta chains from one sample sequenced in a study of shared clonotypes between healthy human individuals. Here immunoSEQ multiplex PCR was the method, and the copy in TCRdb shows in-frame clones only, minus some. Among about 2.1 million clones listed, about 92% were seen once. Cells designated naive CD8 were CD45RO-negative and were positively selected for CCR7, with terminally differentiated effector memory CD45RA+ cells excluded. The sample comprised naive CD8+ T cells from PBMCs. The receptors here all came from a young man in good health. Some clones in this sample may be carry-over from other donors' samples.

The CDR3 here is CASSSRARSYEQYF. The CDR3 region has the DNA TGTGCCAGCAGTTCCCGTGCCAGGTCCTACGAGCAGTACTTC. The chain combines TRBV27 with TRBJ2-7; D gene ambiguous. Trimming left V 4 bases short and J 1 base short, with 11 bases between. Germline V CDR1 and CDR2: MNHEY, SMNVEV (reference sequence). The CDR3 contains 14 residues.

This clone was recorded once. The gene calls are TRBV30 and TRBJ1-6; unclear D gene. Germline V CDR1 and CDR2: GTSNPN, SVGIG (reference sequence). V shed 5 bases and J shed 2 bases, with 10 bases lying between them. The CDR3 length is 14 residues. CDR3 residues: CAWANGAYNSPLHF. CDR3 DNA: TGTGCCTGGGCTAACGGAGCCTATAATTCACCCCTCCACTTT.

The chain employs TRBV2 and TRBJ2-7; TRBD1 agrees at 8 bases. V trimming: 8 bases; J trimming: 0 bases; junction bases outside the gene matches: 6. Germline V gene data show CDR1 as SNHLY and CDR2 as FYNNEI. This CDR3 is built from 14 residues. The DNA of the CDR3 is TGTGCCAGCCTATTACAGGGGGGCTCCTACGAGCAGTACTTC. It specifies CASLLQGGSYEQYF.

This sequence joins TRBV7-9 and TRBJ2-1; 10 bases line up with TRBD2. Germline V gene sequence: CDR1 SEHNR, CDR2 FQNEAQ (reference sequence). This CDR3 is 16 amino acids long. V lost 5 bases, J lost 2 bases, and 6 bases stayed unmatched. The CDR3 sequence is CASSGGLAGAYNEQFF. The DNA of the CDR3 is TGTGCCAGCAGCGGGGGGCTAGCGGGAGCCTACAATGAGCAGTTCTTC.

The chain couples TRBV15 to TRBJ2-2, with TRBD1 matching over 10 bases. Germline CDR1 LNHNV, CDR2 YYDKDF (reference sequence). V shed 3 bases, J shed 7 bases, and the junction held 2 bases outside the gene matches. The length of the CDR3 is 14 residues. The CDR3 region has the DNA TGTGCCACCAGCAGGGACAGGGGGGACGGGGAGCTGTTTTTT. It translates to CATSRDRGDGELFF.

This clone was seen more than once but under ten times. The rearrangement uses TRBV15 and TRBJ2-6; D gene uncertain. The CDR3 has 14 amino acids. The V end was cut by 2 bases, the J end by 2 bases, with 4 bases between. From germline, CDR1 is LNHNV and CDR2 YYDKDF (reference sequence). Here the CDR3 reads CATSRTTGANVLTF. CDR3 DNA sequence: TGTGCCACCAGCAGAACCACTGGGGCCAACGTCCTGACTTTC.

The V gene is TRBV27, the J gene TRBJ2-7; TRBD2 agrees at 7 bases. This CDR3 contains 14 residues. CDR1 MNHEY and CDR2 SMNVEV come from the germline V gene (reference sequence). With V trimmed by 2 bases and J by 5 bases, 6 bases remained unmatched. Here the CDR3 reads CASSLRGREDEQYF. The CDR3 DNA reads TGTGCCAGCAGTTTACGCGGGAGAGAGGACGAGCAGTACTTC.

The gene calls are TRBV27 and TRBJ1-1; unclear D gene. V was clipped by 1 base and J by 0 bases, with 6 bases between them. CDR1 is MNHEY and CDR2 is SMNVEV in the germline V gene (reference sequence). The CDR3 runs 14 residues. CDR3 sequence reads: CASSLFGVNTEAFF. In nucleotides, the CDR3 is TGTGCCAGCAGTTTATTCGGAGTGAACACTGAAGCTTTCTTT.

J is TRBJ2-7 and V is TRBV9; unclear D gene. Germline loops: CDR1 SGDLS, CDR2 YYNGEE. V lost 4 bases and J 3 bases, leaving 11 bases between the germline ends. This CDR3 region has 13 residues. The CDR3: CASSPPTDYEQYF. CDR3 nucleotide sequence: TGTGCCAGCAGCCCCCCCACGGACTACGAGCAGTACTTC.

The chain has TRBV7-2 and TRBJ1-1; TRBD1 aligns across 8 bases. J lost 6 bases, V lost 0 bases, and 15 bases had no gene match. The CDR3 sequence is 18 residues long. Germline CDR1 SGHTA, CDR2 FQGNSA. This chain's CDR3 is CASSLALGAGGPRAEAFF. The CDR3, as DNA: TGTGCCAGCAGCTTAGCGCTGGGGGCAGGGGGCCCAAGGGCTGAAGCTTTCTTT.

The chain recombines TRBV6-5 with TRBJ2-1, with 12 bases aligning to TRBD2. The CDR3 sequence is 14 residues long. The V segment lost 8 bases and the J segment 11 bases; nucleotides outside the gene matches: 10. Looked up from germline, CDR1 is MNHEY and CDR2 is SVGAGI. For the CDR3, the DNA is TGTGCCAGCGCCTCTAGCGGGAGGGCCTACAAGCAGTTCTTC. This encodes CASASSGRAYKQFF.

This clone has only a few counts. V and J are TRBV9 and TRBJ1-1; perhaps TRBD1 as D (5 bases). The CDR3 covers 13 residues. Trimming cost V 4 bases and J 1 base, with 8 bases left between them. Germline V gene lookup returns CDR1 SGDLS and CDR2 YYNGEE. The CDR3 region is CASSKQENTEAFF. The CDR3 bases are TGTGCCAGCAGCAAACAGGAGAACACTGAAGCTTTCTTT. The variable domain in full, with the rest retrieved from reference TRBV9 and TRBJ1-1, is DSGVTQTPKHLITATGQRVTLRCSPRSGDLSVYWYQQSLDQGLQFLIQYYNGEERAKGNILERFSAQQFPDLHSELNLSSLELGDSALYFCASSKQENTEAFFGQGTRLTVV.

V usage is TRBV28 and J usage is TRBJ1-2; the match to TRBD1 covers 8 bases. The J segment lost 6 bases and the V segment lost 6 bases, leaving 12 bases of the junction unmatched. The germline CDR1 and CDR2 sequences are MDHEN and SYDVKM. CDR3 length: 15 amino acids. The CDR3 coding sequence is TGTGCCAGCAGCCCTGGGACAGGTTGGGGTGATGGCTACACCTTC. The encoded protein is CASSPGTGWGDGYTF.

The DNA of the CDR3 is TGTGCCTGGAGTGCCTACCGGGACAGGGTTGGAGGTGAGCAGTTCTTC. Translating gives CAWSAYRDRVGGEQFF. The V call is TRBV30, the J call TRBJ2-1; TRBD1 agrees at 9 bases. The CDR3 is made up of 16 amino acids. The germline CDR1 and CDR2 sequences are GTSNPN and SVGIG (reference sequence). Trimming cost V 1 base and J 9 bases; bases outside gene matches: 13.

The genes are TRBV2 and TRBJ2-5, with 10 positions matching TRBD2. V was clipped by 2 bases and J by 4 bases; unmatched bases: 22. Germline-derived CDR1 and CDR2 are SNHLY and FYNNEI. This CDR3 comprises 21 residues. CDR3 region: CASSETAPGGLAGDIGETQYF. In DNA, the CDR3 is TGTGCCAGCAGTGAAACCGCGCCAGGGGGGCTAGCGGGGGATATAGGAGAGACCCAGTACTTC.

This chain joins TRBV28 and TRBJ2-2; D might be TRBD2 (5 bases). Between the trimmed V and J ends, which lost 3 bases and 2 bases, there was a span of 10 bases. This CDR3 region has 15 residues. Germline V gene lookup returns CDR1 MDHEN and CDR2 SYDVKM. The CDR3 DNA reads TGTGCCAGCAGTTTTTTGGGAGATAACACCGGGGAGCTGTTTTTT. Amino acids: CASSFLGDNTGELFF. The full variable domain, completed using reference TRBV28 and TRBJ2-2, is DVKVTQSSRYLVKRTGEKVFLECVQDMDHENMFWYRQDPGLGLRLIYFSYDVKMKEKGDIPEGYSVSREKKERFSLILESASTNQTSMYLCASSFLGDNTGELFFGEGSRLTVL.

The chain carries TRBV7-6 and TRBJ2-3, with unresolved D. Trimming removed 6 bases at V and 1 base at J, with 8 bases between. The CDR3 length is 13 residues. The germline V gene encodes CDR1 SGHVS and CDR2 FNYEAQ. DNA for the CDR3: TGTGCCAGCAGGGGGATGGGCACAGATACGCAGTATTTT. Amino acid sequence: CASRGMGTDTQYF.

In DNA form, the CDR3 reads TGTGCCAGCAGCCAACTCACTTTGACGAGCTCCTACAATGAGCAGTTCTTC. Amino acid sequence: CASSQLTLTSSYNEQFF. This rearrangement joins TRBV4-2 to TRBJ2-1; D gene ambiguous. CDR1 is LGHNA, CDR2 YNFKEQ, per germline. The CDR3 sequence is 17 residues long. V was clipped by 2 bases and J by 0 bases, with 14 bases between them.

The sample holds a few counts of this clone. This chain connects TRBV27 to TRBJ2-7; D is undetermined. With 1 base removed from V and 3 bases from J, the gap between germline ends came to 10 bases. The CDR3 extends over 14 amino acids. CDR1 and CDR2 (germline): MNHEY, SMNVEV (reference sequence). CDR3 bases: TGTGCCAGCAGTTTATTACTAAACTTCTACGAGCAGTACTTC. It codes for CASSLLLNFYEQYF.

This clone occurred once. For the CDR3, the DNA is TGTGCCAGTAGTATAATAGCGGGACAAAATGAGCAGTTCTTC. Its protein is CASSIIAGQNEQFF. This chain links TRBV19 with TRBJ2-1; TRBD2 matches at 8 bases. The CDR3 loop spans 14 amino acids. Germline V gene sequence: CDR1 LNHDA, CDR2 SQIVND (reference sequence). Trimming took 2 bases from V and 7 from J; bases not matched to a gene: 4.

This sequence joins TRBV7-9 and TRBJ2-1; no definite D call. This CDR3 contains 15 residues. Germline V gives CDR1 SEHNR, CDR2 FQNEAQ (reference sequence). Trimming pared 5 bases from V and 5 bases from J, leaving 16 bases between. CDR3 sequence reads: CASSPTLGPDNEQFF. The CDR3, as DNA: TGTGCCAGCAGCCCAACCCTAGGACCTGACAATGAGCAGTTCTTC.

This clone was detected a few times. The V call is TRBV29-1, the J call TRBJ1-4; no clear D gene. The V and J ends lost 4 bases and 7 bases respectively, with 13 bases between them. There are 13 residues in the CDR3. The germline gives CDR1 SQVTM, CDR2 ANQGSEA. The CDR3 DNA reads as TGCAGCGTTGTTGCAGGCTTCGGTGAAAAACTGTTTTTT. Its protein is CSVVAGFGEKLFF.

The chain uses TRBV6-5 and TRBJ2-3; possible D gene TRBD2, 7 bases. Trimming pared 8 bases from V and 6 bases from J, leaving 12 bases between. Germline loops: CDR1 MNHEY, CDR2 SVGAGI. This CDR3 is 12 amino acids long. The CDR3 bases are TGTGCCAGCGGGGGGGCCTGGGATACGCAGTATTTT. As protein: CASGGAWDTQYF.

CDR3 protein: CASSLATGFANTGELFF. CDR3 in DNA: TGTGCCAGCAGCTTAGCGACGGGGTTCGCGAACACCGGGGAGCTGTTTTTT. This chain uses TRBV11-3 with TRBJ2-2, with D perhaps TRBD2 (5 bases). Per the germline V gene, CDR1 is SGHNT and CDR2 is YENEEA. V was trimmed by 1 base and J by 0 bases, leaving 12 bases between them. The CDR3 consists of 17 residues.

This rearrangement joins TRBV7-6 to TRBJ2-5, with no clear D. V lost 5 bases and J lost 5, with 9 bases in between. CDR1 is SGHVS, CDR2 FNYEAQ, per germline. This CDR3 comprises 12 residues. The CDR3 DNA reads TGTGCCAGCAGCCCGCCAATGGAGACCCAGTACTTC. Translated: CASSPPMETQYF.

The J gene is TRBJ2-7, the V gene TRBV5-5; TRBD2 agrees at 10 bases. V lost 4 bases, J lost 5 bases, and 9 bases stayed unmatched. This CDR3 has 15 amino acids. Per the germline V gene, CDR1 is SGHKS and CDR2 is YYEKEE (reference sequence). The CDR3 sequence: CASSNGLAGDHEQYF. The CDR3 nucleotides are TGTGCCAGCAGCAATGGGCTAGCGGGAGACCACGAGCAGTACTTC.

The chain has TRBV18 and TRBJ2-7; TRBD2 matches 7 bases. Germline V CDR1 and CDR2: KGHSH, LQKENI. J gave up 3 bases and V 1 base, and 3 bases lay outside the gene matches. CDR3 length: 14 residues. CDR3 sequence reads: CASSPRREDYEQYF. The CDR3 coding sequence is TGTGCCAGCTCACCACGCCGGGAGGACTACGAGCAGTACTTC.

The V call is TRBV28, the J call TRBJ1-1; D gene uncertain. CDR3 length: 15 amino acids. Trimming took off 6 bases at V and 1 base at J, with 15 bases between the two ends. Germline V gene lookup returns CDR1 MDHEN and CDR2 SYDVKM. This CDR3 is CASSLKIRTNTEAFF. In DNA, the CDR3 is TGTGCCAGCAGCCTGAAAATTAGGACGAACACTGAAGCTTTCTTT.